This entry describes one TCR beta chain. Germline V lookup: CDR1 SEHNR, CDR2 FQNEAQ (reference sequence). CDR3 length equals 14 residues. V lost 5 bases and J lost 5, with 13 bases in between. This sample stems from a study of blood T cell repertoires in COVID-19. Across the whole study: PBMCs, B-cell-depleted T cells, or T cells provided the cDNA or gDNA that made up the material.

How the authors handled the data: How many nucleated cells were present was estimated from reference gene primer amplification. Sequenced by immunoSEQ multiplex PCR; TCRdb stores in-frame clones only, minus some. V, J and clone size were drawn from that table, and D and trimming were deduced from the DNA. The sample has approximately 88,000 clones; about 80% are singletons. The TCR was taken from a human donor in a cohort sampled during active COVID-19. This chain joins TRBV7-9 and TRBJ2-1; D possibly corresponds to TRBD1 (5 bases). The sample comprised peripheral blood. The CDR3 reads CASSPSGIDNEQFF. In DNA, the CDR3 is TGTGCCAGCAGCCCCTCAGGGATCGACAATGAGCAGTTCTTC.